This passage covers 14 T cell receptor beta chains from one sample sequenced in a study of blood T cell repertoires in COVID-19. Using immunoSEQ multiplex PCR, the repertoire was profiled, and TCRdb retains in-frame clones only, with some absent. This sample carries 150,000 to 200,000 clones, 60% to 80% of them seen once, and the ten largest clones take approximately 26%. Sequencing was carried out using peripheral blood. These receptors all stem from a woman aged 65 to 85 with acute or convalescent COVID-19.

V is TRBV18 and J is TRBJ2-1; D possibly corresponds to TRBD2 (5 bases). V gave up 6 bases and J gave up 5 bases, with 14 bases separating them. The CDR3 spans 14 residues. Germline V gene sequence: CDR1 KGHSH, CDR2 LQKENI. CDR3 protein: CASSRRYPNNEQFF. CDR3 coding DNA: TGTGCCAGCTCCCGGAGGTACCCTAACAATGAGCAGTTCTTC.

A single count supports this clone. The same CDR3 can be traced to other DNA sequences in this sample. This chain connects TRBV19 to TRBJ1-5; D is unclear. This CDR3 is 13 amino acids long. The ends were cut back, 1 base at V and 2 bases at J, with 3 bases in the middle. The germline V gene has CDR1 LNHDA and CDR2 SQIVND (reference sequence). Here the CDR3 DNA reads TGTGCCAGTAGTATAGCGGGCAATCAGCCCCAGCATTTT. Translated: CASSIAGNQPQHF.

This clone appeared a few times. CDR3 sequence reads: CASTPGTDTGELFF. The CDR3 bases are TGTGCCAGCACCCCCGGAACAGACACCGGGGAGCTGTTTTTT. This chain connects TRBV6-5 to TRBJ2-2, with D unresolved. The CDR3 contains 14 residues. Germline CDR1 reads MNHEY; CDR2 reads SVGAGI. The V and J ends lost 7 bases and 3 bases respectively, with 12 bases between them.

The gene calls are TRBV19 and TRBJ2-1; no clear D gene. Germline V gene lookup returns CDR1 LNHDA and CDR2 SQIVND (reference sequence). V was clipped by 4 bases and J by 5 bases, with 9 bases between them. CDR3 length equals 13 residues. This chain's CDR3 is CASSTTSDNEQFF. The DNA for the CDR3 is TGTGCCAGTAGTACTACCAGCGACAATGAGCAGTTCTTC.

V and J are TRBV18 and TRBJ2-7, with D perhaps matching TRBD1 (7 bases). Trimming removed 2 bases at V and 2 bases at J, with 10 bases between. The CDR3 spans 14 residues. CDR1 is KGHSH and CDR2 is LQKENI in the germline V gene. This CDR3 reads CASSPAGQTYEQYF. The CDR3 DNA follows: TGTGCCAGCTCACCAGCGGGACAGACCTACGAGCAGTACTTC.

The chain recombines TRBV28 with TRBJ2-5; TRBD1 aligns across 10 bases. Germline V CDR1 and CDR2: MDHEN, SYDVKM. The CDR3 contains 13 residues. V trimming: 7 bases; J trimming: 7 bases; junction bases outside the gene matches: 6. The CDR3 DNA sequence: TGTGCCAGCACCACCGGACAGGGGGGGACCCAGTACTTC. Encoded protein: CASTTGQGGTQYF. Full variable domain (missing parts from reference TRBV28 and TRBJ2-5): DVKVTQSSRYLVKRTGEKVFLECVQDMDHENMFWYRQDPGLGLRLIYFSYDVKMKEKGDIPEGYSVSREKKERFSLILESASTNQTSMYLCASTTGQGGTQYFGPGTRLLVL.

The V and J genes are TRBV5-1 and TRBJ2-2; the D gene is possibly TRBD2 (6 bases). Trimming cost V 4 bases and J 4 bases, with 14 bases left between them. The CDR3 has 15 amino acids. The germline V gene encodes CDR1 SGHRS and CDR2 YFSETQ. CDR3 amino acids: CASSRDEGGTGELFF. Here the CDR3 DNA reads TGCGCCAGCAGCCGGGACGAGGGAGGCACCGGGGAGCTGTTTTTT.

The chain combines TRBV19 with TRBJ2-7; no clear D gene. Trimming removed 3 bases from V and 4 bases from J, with 10 bases in between. CDR1 LNHDA and CDR2 SQIVND come from the germline V gene (reference sequence). This CDR3 has 13 residues. Here the CDR3 reads CASSIAAIYEQYF. The CDR3 DNA reads as TGTGCCAGTAGTATTGCGGCGATTTACGAGCAGTACTTC.

This clone has a count of ten or more. The V gene is TRBV5-1, the J gene TRBJ2-1, with 12 bases fitting TRBD2. Trimming removed 1 base from V and 4 bases from J; junction bases left unmatched: 6. This CDR3 spans 17 amino acids. CDR1 is SGHRS, CDR2 YFSETQ, per germline. CDR3 amino acids: CASSLWLAGGSYNEQFF. For the CDR3, the DNA is TGCGCCAGCAGCTTGTGGCTAGCGGGAGGGAGTTACAATGAGCAGTTCTTC.

V usage is TRBV30 and J usage is TRBJ2-5; D gene unclear. CDR3 size: 15 residues. The germline V gene has CDR1 GTSNPN and CDR2 SVGIG (reference sequence). The CDR3 nucleotides read TGTGCTACTAAACCCCCTCTGTCTGCGGTGGAGACCCAGTACTTC. Translating gives CATKPPLSAVETQYF.

The V gene is TRBV4-2, the J gene TRBJ2-3; 12 bases are shared with TRBD2. J lost 1 base, V lost 7 bases, and 9 bases had no gene match. From germline, CDR1 is LGHNA and CDR2 YNFKEQ. The CDR3 has 17 amino acids. Written as DNA, the CDR3 is TGTGCCAGCACTCCAAGACTAGCGGGGGATGGCACAGATACGCAGTATTTT. Translating it yields CASTPRLAGDGTDTQYF.

The V and J genes are TRBV2 and TRBJ2-7, with TRBD2 matching 7 bases. In germline, CDR1 is SNHLY, CDR2 FYNNEI. The V gene end was trimmed by 5 bases and the J gene end by 3 bases; junction bases not matched to a gene: 7. CDR3 length equals 14 residues. The DNA for the CDR3 is TGTGCCAGCAGTCCGGGACTATCATTCTACGAGCAGTACTTC. Its translation is CASSPGLSFYEQYF.

The chain employs TRBV3-1 (or the pseudogene TRBV3-2) and TRBJ2-1; the D gene is possibly TRBD2 (6 bases). CDR3 size: 16 residues. With 1 base removed from V and 6 bases from J, the gap between germline ends came to 16 bases. Germline assignment: CDR1 LGHDT and CDR2 YNNKEL (reference sequence). In DNA form, the CDR3 reads TGTGCCAGCAGCCAAGTTTTCGGGACTGAAGCCAATGAGCAGTTCTTC. Encoded protein: CASSQVFGTEANEQFF.

The chain uses TRBV5-5 and TRBJ1-4, with a possible D match to TRBD1 (5 bases). The V gene lost 1 base and the J gene lost 4 bases, with 11 bases spanning the gap. Germline V gene data show CDR1 as SGHKS and CDR2 as YYEKEE (reference sequence). The CDR3 spans 15 residues. The CDR3 DNA reads as TGTGCCAGCAGCTTGTTAGTGGGGGGTAATGAAAAACTGTTTTTT. Its protein product is CASSLLVGGNEKLFF.